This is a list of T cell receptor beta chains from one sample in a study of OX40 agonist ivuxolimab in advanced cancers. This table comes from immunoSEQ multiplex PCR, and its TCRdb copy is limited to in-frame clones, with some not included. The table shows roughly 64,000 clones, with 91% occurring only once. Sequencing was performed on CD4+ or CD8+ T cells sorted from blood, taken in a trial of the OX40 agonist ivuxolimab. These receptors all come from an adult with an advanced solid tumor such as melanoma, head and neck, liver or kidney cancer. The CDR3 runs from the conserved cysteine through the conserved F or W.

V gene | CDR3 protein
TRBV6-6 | CASGVPFYGYTF
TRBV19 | CASSIVPGNQPQHF
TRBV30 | CAWSAANTEAFF
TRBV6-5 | CASSYSYRASEQYF
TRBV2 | CASNLMSSGNTIYF
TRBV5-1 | CASSTNRGLGDTQYF
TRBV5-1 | CASSSNDLRETQYF
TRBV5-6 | CASSIGPGRMYQETQYF
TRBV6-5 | CASTDGQLNTEAFF
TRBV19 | CASSDRSRPNQPQHF
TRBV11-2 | CASTLREAGGETQYF
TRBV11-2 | CASSLDSDQFF
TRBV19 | CASSSPQGGDHQPQHF
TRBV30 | CAWSSESFEQFF
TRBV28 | CASSPQRTGQLF
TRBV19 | CASNERGLSNQPQHF
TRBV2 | CASSEAGRVYEQYF
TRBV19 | CASSGSLHEKLFF
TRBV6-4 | CASRGDSSTDTQYF
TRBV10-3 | CAISEGTGGKAFF
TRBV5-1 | CASTEGAETQYF
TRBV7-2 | CASSPLLAGSAGELFF
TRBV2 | CASSESVPISYTF
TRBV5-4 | CASRPGTGNLDTQYF
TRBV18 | CASSPGQATSNYGYTF
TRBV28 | CASSPDRGRADTQYF
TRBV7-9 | CASSLAGTSGTGELFF
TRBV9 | CASSAGQGVNQPQHF
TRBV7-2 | CASSSTSARYYKTDTQYF
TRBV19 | CASRPPGVMNTEAFF
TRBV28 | CASSGIGTGGNYGYTF